Listed below are T cell receptor beta chains from one sample, sequenced in a study of control samples from healthy donors and cancer patients. Profiled with immunoSEQ multiplex PCR; TCRdb holds only in-frame clones, not every one. This sample has tens of thousands of clones, with just over 90% found just once. The sample comprised PBMCs. Receptors originate from a man aged 25 to 40 with colorectal cancer. CDR3s include the opening cysteine and the closing phenylalanine or tryptophan. The order of the fields is J gene, V gene, clone size, D gene, CDR3 protein, CDR3 DNA. A D gene is named only where the DNA matches it firmly. Size is omitted from some rows. Given values are once, few, many or a class for expanded clones.

j_call: TRBJ2-3
v_call: TRBV7-9
clone_size: NA
d_call: TRBD2
cdr3_aa: CASSLLAGGFTDTQYF
cdr3_nt: TGTGCCAGCAGCTTACTAGCGGGGGGTTTCACAGATACGCAGTATTTT

j_call: TRBJ1-6
v_call: TRBV19
clone_size: NA
d_call: TRBD1
cdr3_aa: CASTGGAGPPLHF
cdr3_nt: TGTGCCAGTACAGGGGGCGCCGGGCCACCCCTCCACTTT

j_call: TRBJ2-2
v_call: TRBV7-2
clone_size: NA
d_call: NA
cdr3_aa: CASSSATRTRTGELFF
cdr3_nt: TGTGCCAGCAGCTCAGCTACTAGAACTCGCACCGGGGAGCTGTTTTTT

j_call: TRBJ1-1
v_call: TRBV24-1
clone_size: NA
d_call: NA
cdr3_aa: CATRGIRGDTEAFF
cdr3_nt: TGTGCCACCAGAGGTATCAGGGGAGACACTGAAGCTTTCTTT

j_call: TRBJ2-3
v_call: TRBV10-1
clone_size: NA
d_call: TRBD2
cdr3_aa: CASSESGVVLADTDTQYF
cdr3_nt: TGCGCCAGCAGTGAGTCAGGGGTGGTACTAGCGGACACAGATACGCAGTATTTT

j_call: TRBJ1-3
v_call: TRBV7-2
clone_size: NA
d_call: NA
cdr3_aa: CASSLRQGGSGNTIYF
cdr3_nt: TGTGCCAGCAGCTTAAGGCAGGGCGGCTCTGGAAACACCATATATTTT

j_call: TRBJ2-1
v_call: TRBV5-4
clone_size: NA
d_call: TRBD2
cdr3_aa: CASAASGGTPYNEQFF
cdr3_nt: TGTGCCAGCGCAGCAAGCGGGGGGACTCCATACAATGAGCAGTTCTTC

j_call: TRBJ2-5
v_call: TRBV5-5
clone_size: NA
d_call: NA
cdr3_aa: CASSPQGEETQYF
cdr3_nt: TGTGCCAGCAGCCCCCAGGGTGAAGAGACCCAGTACTTC

j_call: TRBJ1-1
v_call: TRBV6-1
clone_size: NA
d_call: NA
cdr3_aa: CASSELQMNTEAFF
cdr3_nt: TGTGCCAGCAGTGAGTTACAGATGAACACTGAAGCTTTCTTT

j_call: TRBJ1-2
v_call: TRBV7-2
clone_size: NA
d_call: NA
cdr3_aa: CASSPREGLNYGYTF
cdr3_nt: TGTGCCAGCAGCCCTCGGGAGGGTTTGAACTATGGCTACACCTTC

j_call: TRBJ2-1
v_call: TRBV4-1
clone_size: once
d_call: NA
cdr3_aa: CASSQAEVIGVNEQFF
cdr3_nt: TGCGCCAGCAGTCAAGCAGAGGTCATCGGAGTCAATGAGCAGTTCTTC

j_call: TRBJ1-4
v_call: TRBV10-3
clone_size: NA
d_call: NA
cdr3_aa: CAISESGQGYEKLFF
cdr3_nt: TGTGCCATCAGTGAGTCGGGGCAGGGGTATGAAAAACTGTTTTTT

j_call: TRBJ1-2
v_call: TRBV4-3
clone_size: NA
d_call: TRBD1
cdr3_aa: CASSQTGRGYTF
cdr3_nt: TGCGCCAGCAGCCAGACAGGGCGCGGCTACACCTTC

j_call: TRBJ1-2
v_call: TRBV5-6
clone_size: NA
d_call: NA
cdr3_aa: CASSLPDNYGYTF
cdr3_nt: TGTGCCAGCAGCTTGCCAGATAACTATGGCTACACCTTC

j_call: TRBJ1-2
v_call: TRBV7-9
clone_size: NA
d_call: NA
cdr3_aa: CASSLSPGNYGYTF
cdr3_nt: TGTGCCAGCAGCTTAAGTCCGGGGAACTATGGCTACACCTTC

j_call: TRBJ1-1
v_call: TRBV27
clone_size: NA
d_call: NA
cdr3_aa: CASRRLGFRYSNTEAFF
cdr3_nt: TGTGCCAGCAGACGACTGGGCTTCCGATACTCGAACACTGAAGCTTTCTTT

j_call: TRBJ1-2
v_call: TRBV5-1
clone_size: NA
d_call: TRBD1
cdr3_aa: CASNSGGNYGYTF
cdr3_nt: TGCGCCAGCAACTCAGGGGGTAACTATGGCTACACCTTC

j_call: TRBJ2-5
v_call: TRBV7-9
clone_size: NA
d_call: NA
cdr3_aa: CASRRIRTVQETQYF
cdr3_nt: TGTGCCAGCCGCCGAATTAGGACAGTACAAGAGACCCAGTACTTC

j_call: TRBJ2-3
v_call: TRBV2
clone_size: NA
d_call: NA
cdr3_aa: CASSDFITDTQYF
cdr3_nt: TGTGCCAGCAGTGACTTCATCACAGATACGCAGTATTTT

j_call: TRBJ1-3
v_call: TRBV9
clone_size: NA
d_call: NA
cdr3_aa: CASSVATDWGKRGNTIYF
cdr3_nt: TGTGCCAGCAGCGTAGCTACTGACTGGGGAAAGCGTGGAAACACCATATATTTT

j_call: TRBJ2-7
v_call: TRBV6-6
clone_size: NA
d_call: NA
cdr3_aa: CASSYSSTYEQYF
cdr3_nt: TGTGCCAGCAGTTACAGCTCTACCTACGAGCAGTACTTC

j_call: TRBJ2-1
v_call: TRBV7-2
clone_size: NA
d_call: NA
cdr3_aa: CASSFGFYNEQFF
cdr3_nt: TGTGCCAGCAGCTTCGGTTTTTACAATGAGCAGTTCTTC

j_call: TRBJ1-2
v_call: TRBV6-6
clone_size: few
d_call: TRBD1
cdr3_aa: CASRPQGAPEGYTF
cdr3_nt: TGTGCCAGCAGACCACAGGGGGCGCCTGAAGGCTACACCTTC

j_call: TRBJ1-1
v_call: TRBV27
clone_size: NA
d_call: NA
cdr3_aa: CASSPIRAVNTEAFF
cdr3_nt: TGTGCCAGCAGTCCAATCCGGGCCGTGAACACTGAAGCTTTCTTT

j_call: TRBJ1-4
v_call: TRBV30
clone_size: NA
d_call: NA
cdr3_aa: CVWGGEVGEKLFF
cdr3_nt: TGTGTCTGGGGAGGGGAAGTTGGTGAAAAACTGTTTTTT

j_call: TRBJ2-7
v_call: TRBV5-8
clone_size: NA
d_call: NA
cdr3_aa: CAARRVGTYEQYF
cdr3_nt: TGTGCCGCTCGGAGGGTAGGGACCTACGAGCAGTACTTC

j_call: TRBJ2-2
v_call: TRBV27
clone_size: NA
d_call: NA
cdr3_aa: CASRRGTGELFF
cdr3_nt: TGTGCCAGCAGGCGTGGCACCGGGGAGCTGTTTTTT

j_call: TRBJ2-3
v_call: TRBV4-3
clone_size: once
d_call: NA
cdr3_aa: CASSQDQRGTADTQYF
cdr3_nt: TGCGCCAGCAGCCAAGATCAACGGGGGACGGCAGATACGCAGTATTTT

j_call: TRBJ1-2
v_call: TRBV4-3
clone_size: NA
d_call: TRBD1
cdr3_aa: CASSQSGTDAAMGGYTF
cdr3_nt: TGCGCCAGCAGCCAATCCGGGACAGACGCTGCAATGGGAGGCTACACCTTC

j_call: TRBJ2-4
v_call: TRBV5-1
clone_size: NA
d_call: TRBD1
cdr3_aa: CASSFRQGENIQYF
cdr3_nt: TGCGCCAGCAGCTTCAGACAGGGGGAGAACATTCAGTACTTC

j_call: TRBJ1-1
v_call: TRBV5-4
clone_size: NA
d_call: NA
cdr3_aa: CASSNGYYTEAFF
cdr3_nt: TGTGCCAGCAGCAACGGATATTACACTGAAGCTTTCTTT

j_call: TRBJ2-7
v_call: TRBV7-9
clone_size: NA
d_call: TRBD2
cdr3_aa: CASSTGLVSYEQYF
cdr3_nt: TGTGCCAGCAGCACCGGACTAGTTTCCTACGAGCAGTACTTC

j_call: TRBJ2-5
v_call: TRBV9
clone_size: NA
d_call: NA
cdr3_aa: CASSDRAQETQYF
cdr3_nt: TGTGCCAGCAGCGACAGGGCCCAAGAGACCCAGTACTTC

j_call: TRBJ1-2
v_call: TRBV6-2/TRBV6-3
clone_size: NA
d_call: NA
cdr3_aa: CASSPTLIEAYGYTF
cdr3_nt: TGTGCCAGCAGCCCTACACTTATCGAAGCTTATGGCTACACCTTC

j_call: TRBJ2-1
v_call: TRBV29-1
clone_size: NA
d_call: NA
cdr3_aa: CSVTRSGQFF
cdr3_nt: TGCAGCGTCACTAGAAGTGGGCAGTTCTTC

j_call: TRBJ2-2
v_call: TRBV7-9
clone_size: NA
d_call: NA
cdr3_aa: CASSPTGQRGSGELFF
cdr3_nt: TGTGCCAGCAGCCCTACGGGACAGCGGGGGAGCGGGGAGCTGTTTTTT

j_call: TRBJ2-7
v_call: TRBV5-6
clone_size: NA
d_call: NA
cdr3_aa: CASSFPSSYEQYF
cdr3_nt: TGTGCCAGCAGCTTTCCCAGCTCCTACGAGCAGTACTTC

j_call: TRBJ2-6
v_call: TRBV18
clone_size: NA
d_call: TRBD1
cdr3_aa: CASSSRTGNSYGANVLTF
cdr3_nt: TGTGCCAGCTCATCCAGGACAGGGAATAGTTATGGGGCCAACGTCCTGACTTTC

j_call: TRBJ1-1
v_call: TRBV3-1/TRBV3-2
clone_size: NA
d_call: NA
cdr3_aa: CASSQSVGMNTEAFF
cdr3_nt: TGTGCCAGCAGCCAAAGCGTGGGGATGAACACTGAAGCTTTCTTT

j_call: TRBJ1-2
v_call: TRBV4-2
clone_size: NA
d_call: NA
cdr3_aa: CASSQDLTPRLHYGYTF
cdr3_nt: TGTGCCAGCAGCCAAGATCTAACACCAAGACTTCACTATGGCTACACCTTC

j_call: TRBJ2-4
v_call: TRBV5-6
clone_size: NA
d_call: NA
cdr3_aa: CASSSLRGAGNIQYF
cdr3_nt: TGTGCCAGCAGCTCCTTGAGGGGGGCTGGAAACATTCAGTACTTC

j_call: TRBJ2-7
v_call: TRBV2
clone_size: NA
d_call: NA
cdr3_aa: CASMYTYEQYF
cdr3_nt: TGTGCCAGCATGTACACGTACGAGCAGTACTTC

j_call: TRBJ1-6
v_call: TRBV6-2/TRBV6-3
clone_size: NA
d_call: NA
cdr3_aa: CASSYYPSVANSPLHF
cdr3_nt: TGTGCCAGCAGTTACTATCCGAGCGTGGCCAATTCACCCCTCCACTTT

j_call: TRBJ1-1
v_call: TRBV7-9
clone_size: NA
d_call: NA
cdr3_aa: CASSLSGGHPEAFF
cdr3_nt: TGTGCCAGCAGCTTATCGGGGGGGCACCCTGAAGCTTTCTTT

j_call: TRBJ2-5
v_call: TRBV7-2
clone_size: once
d_call: NA
cdr3_aa: CASSLGSAAETQYF
cdr3_nt: TGTGCCAGCAGCTTGGGGTCGGCAGCAGAGACCCAGTACTTC

j_call: TRBJ1-2
v_call: TRBV5-4
clone_size: few
d_call: TRBD1
cdr3_aa: CASSSPGTGEDYGYTF
cdr3_nt: TGTGCCAGCAGCTCCCCCGGGACAGGGGAGGACTATGGCTACACCTTC

j_call: TRBJ2-5
v_call: TRBV18
clone_size: NA
d_call: NA
cdr3_aa: CASSPERIQETQYF
cdr3_nt: TGTGCCAGCTCACCGGAGCGGATCCAAGAGACCCAGTACTTC

j_call: TRBJ2-5
v_call: TRBV21-1
clone_size: NA
d_call: NA
cdr3_aa: CASSESEGSGETQYF
cdr3_nt: TGTGCCAGCAGCGAATCGGAGGGTTCAGGAGAGACCCAGTACTTC